This T cell receptor beta chain came from a study of cytomegalovirus exposure and HLA in healthy donors. The PCR used 60 Vbeta and 13 Jbeta primers. Profiled with immunoSEQ multiplex PCR; TCRdb holds only in-frame clones, not every one. This sample has fewer than 100,000 clones, with about 78% found just once. Germline loops: CDR1 SGHVS, CDR2 FQNEAQ. The ends lost 1 base at V and 4 bases at J; junction bases unmatched: 8. CDR3 size: 16 residues. A note on this clone: Its antigen is not known.

Study-wide results and caveats: Reportedly, a later analysis found an Asian-associated ancestry cluster had fewer N-insertions than the roughly 700-donor mean. Later examination showed HLA-associated TCR beta chains had greater clonal expansion than equally common others.

This chain joins TRBV7-8 and TRBJ2-7; 9 nucleotides agree with TRBD2. Sequenced sample: PBMCs. The receptor comes from a man in his forties in good health and CMV-seronegative. The CDR3 is CASSLVGRLAVYEQYF. CDR3 DNA: TGTGCCAGCAGCTTAGTCGGCCGACTAGCGGTTTACGAGCAGTACTTC. The complete variable domain, with remaining parts taken from reference TRBV7-8 and TRBJ2-7, reads GAGVSQSPRYKVAKRGQDVALRCDPISGHVSLFWYQQALGQGPEFLTYFQNEAQLDKSGLPSDRFFAERPEGSVSTLKIQRTQQEDSAVYLCASSLVGRLAVYEQYFGPGTRLTVT.